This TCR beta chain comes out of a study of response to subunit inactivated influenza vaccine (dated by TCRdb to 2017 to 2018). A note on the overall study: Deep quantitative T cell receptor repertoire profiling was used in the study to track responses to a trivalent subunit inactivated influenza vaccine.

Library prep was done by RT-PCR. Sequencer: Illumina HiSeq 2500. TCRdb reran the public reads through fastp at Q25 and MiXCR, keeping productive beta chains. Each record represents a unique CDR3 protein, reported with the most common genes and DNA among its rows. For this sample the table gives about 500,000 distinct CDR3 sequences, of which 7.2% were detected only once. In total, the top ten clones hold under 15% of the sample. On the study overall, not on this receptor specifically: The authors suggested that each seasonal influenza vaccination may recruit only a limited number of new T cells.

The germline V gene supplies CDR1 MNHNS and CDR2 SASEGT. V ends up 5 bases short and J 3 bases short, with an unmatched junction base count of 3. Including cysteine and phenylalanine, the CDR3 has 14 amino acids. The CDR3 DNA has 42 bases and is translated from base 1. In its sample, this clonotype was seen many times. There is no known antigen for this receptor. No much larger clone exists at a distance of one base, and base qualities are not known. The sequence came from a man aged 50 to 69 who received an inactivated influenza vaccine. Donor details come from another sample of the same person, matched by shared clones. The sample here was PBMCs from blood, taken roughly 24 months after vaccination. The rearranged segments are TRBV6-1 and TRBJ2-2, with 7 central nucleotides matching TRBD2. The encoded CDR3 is CASSPGRDTGELFF. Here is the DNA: TGTGCCAGCAGTCCAGGGAGGGACACCGGGGAGCTGTTTTTT.